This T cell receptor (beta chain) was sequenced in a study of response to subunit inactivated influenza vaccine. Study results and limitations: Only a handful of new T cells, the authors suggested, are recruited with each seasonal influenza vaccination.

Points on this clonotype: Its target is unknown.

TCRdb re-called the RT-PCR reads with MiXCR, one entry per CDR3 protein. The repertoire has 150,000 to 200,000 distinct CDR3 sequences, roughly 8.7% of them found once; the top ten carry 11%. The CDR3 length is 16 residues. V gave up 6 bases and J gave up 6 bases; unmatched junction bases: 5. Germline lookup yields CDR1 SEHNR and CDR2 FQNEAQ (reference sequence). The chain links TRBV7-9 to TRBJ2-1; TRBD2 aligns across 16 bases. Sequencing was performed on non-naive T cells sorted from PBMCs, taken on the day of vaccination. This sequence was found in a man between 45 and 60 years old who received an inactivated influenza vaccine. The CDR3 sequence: CASRSGLAGGPNEQFF. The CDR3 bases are TGTGCCAGCAGGTCGGGACTAGCGGGAGGGCCCAATGAGCAGTTCTTC.